This T cell receptor beta chain is from a study of T cell responses to AZD1222 COVID-19 vaccine. Study-wide context: Analysis merged second doses at about 4 or about 12 weeks. Broader study findings: White British ancestry dominated among donors, who included more females, and clonal diversity was possibly underestimated. Among vaccine-associated CD4 TCRs, coverage spanned spike, with dominance at 160-218 and 743-854. Scientists sampled the repertoires only once the peak T cell response had passed.

The V gene's germline CDR1 is LNHDA and CDR2 SQIVND (reference sequence). This CDR3 has 14 residues. V lost 5 bases and J lost 6, with 13 bases in between. Comments on this clone: Its matching antigen is unknown.

The method was immunoSEQ multiplex PCR; TCRdb's version includes in-frame clones alone and lacks a portion of them. The table lists some 120,000 clones, roughly 93% of them singletons. Material: peripheral blood, obtained on day 0 of AZD1222 vaccination. The V call is TRBV19, the J call TRBJ2-2; D unresolved. This TCR derives from an adult in good health. CDR3 nucleotides: TGTGCCAGTAGTTCCTCCCCCAGTCCCGGGGAGCTGTTTTTT. It codes for CASSSSPSPGELFF.